Listed below are T cell receptor beta chains from one sample, sequenced in a study of blood T cell repertoires in COVID-19. The repertoire was sequenced with immunoSEQ multiplex PCR; TCRdb's copy has only in-frame clones and lacks some. The profile covers 200,000 to 250,000 clones, with 70% to 90% appearing a single time and more than 2% taken by the ten largest. Sequenced material: peripheral blood. Source of these receptors: a woman between 70 and 85 years old with COVID-19, enrolled during active disease. Each CDR3 is given with its conserved first and last residue. Fields, in order: J gene, V gene, D gene, clone size, CDR3 protein, CDR3 DNA. D genes are given only for firm matches. Clone sizes are given selectively: once, few, many, or a class where the clone is expanded.

TRBJ1-2 TRBV5-1 - - CASSLGLNYGYTF TGCGCCAGCAGCTTGGGACTTAACTATGGCTACACCTTC
TRBJ1-6 TRBV30 - - CAWSGEAYYNSPLHF TGTGCCTGGTCAGGGGAAGCCTATTATAATTCACCCCTCCACTTT
TRBJ1-2 TRBV4-1 TRBD1 few CASSQGQGANNGYTF TGCGCCAGCAGCCAAGGACAGGGGGCTAATAATGGCTACACCTTC
TRBJ2-7 TRBV30 TRBD2 - CAWSVGGSRYEQYF TGTGCCTGGAGTGTAGGCGGGAGCCGGTACGAGCAGTACTTC
TRBJ2-1 TRBV11-3 TRBD1 - CASSIGRDSSYNEQFF TGTGCCAGCAGCATCGGACGGGACAGCTCCTACAATGAGCAGTTCTTC
TRBJ1-1 TRBV9 TRBD1 - CASSVGLRTGVNTEAFF TGTGCCAGCAGCGTAGGGCTCCGAACAGGGGTGAACACTGAAGCTTTCTTT
TRBJ1-5 TRBV19 - - CASKVGPGNQPQHF TGTGCCAGTAAGGTGGGGCCTGGCAATCAGCCCCAGCATTTT
TRBJ1-3 TRBV10-3 TRBD1 - CAISAWQGEALGGNTIYF TGTGCCATCAGTGCCTGGCAGGGGGAAGCTCTGGGTGGAAACACCATATATTTT
TRBJ2-7 TRBV11-1 TRBD1 - CASSRDRGAYEQYF TGTGCCAGCAGCCGGGACAGGGGAGCCTACGAGCAGTACTTC
TRBJ1-2 TRBV3-1/TRBV3-2 - once CASSQAGGGPGYTF TGTGCCAGCAGCCAAGCGGGGGGCGGACCAGGCTACACCTTC
TRBJ2-7 TRBV7-2 - - CASSLMGFLSFEQYF TGTGCCAGCAGCTTAATGGGCTTCCTCTCCTTCGAGCAGTACTTC
TRBJ2-1 TRBV7-7 TRBD1 - CASSLVYGTGGHEQFF TGTGCTAGCAGCTTAGTTTACGGGACAGGGGGTCATGAGCAGTTCTTC
TRBJ1-1 TRBV19 - - CASSAWGPEAFF TGTGCCAGTAGTGCCTGGGGCCCTGAAGCTTTCTTT
TRBJ1-1 TRBV15 - - CATSSRRGISEAFF TGTGCCACCAGCAGTAGAAGGGGGATCAGTGAAGCTTTCTTT
TRBJ2-2 TRBV6-1 TRBD1 - CASREGQANTGELFF TGTGCCAGCAGGGAAGGACAGGCCAACACCGGGGAGCTGTTTTTT
TRBJ1-2 TRBV6-5 - - CASSPEDRGYGYTF TGTGCCAGCAGTCCCGAGGACCGGGGCTATGGCTACACCTTC
TRBJ1-1 TRBV30 - - CASESRGRNTEAFF TGTGCCTCCGAATCGAGGGGGAGGAACACTGAAGCTTTCTTT
TRBJ1-1 TRBV6-6 - - CASSLAVSTEAFF TGTGCCAGCAGTTTGGCAGTGTCCACTGAAGCTTTCTTT
TRBJ2-2 TRBV5-4 - - CASTTRGGGLNTGELFF TGTGCCAGCACCACGAGGGGGGGAGGCCTCAACACCGGGGAGCTGTTTTTT
TRBJ2-1 TRBV5-4 TRBD1 - CASSLDRGRVNEQFF TGTGCCAGCAGCTTAGACAGGGGGCGCGTCAATGAGCAGTTCTTC
TRBJ1-6 TRBV9 - - CASSVGQRVDNSPLHF TGTGCCAGCAGCGTAGGGCAGCGAGTCGATAATTCACCCCTCCACTTT
TRBJ2-4 TRBV4-2 TRBD2 - CASRTSGRGGIQYF TGTGCCAGCAGGACTAGCGGGAGAGGGGGCATTCAGTACTTC
TRBJ1-5 TRBV19 - few CASTPWGRADQPQHF TGTGCCAGTACCCCATGGGGGAGGGCGGATCAGCCCCAGCATTTT
TRBJ2-3 TRBV7-2 TRBD2 - CASSLQSGGKDTQYF TGTGCCAGCAGCTTACAAAGCGGGGGGAAGGATACGCAGTATTTT
TRBJ1-1 TRBV5-5 - - CASSKGTLNTEAFF TGTGCCAGCAGCAAGGGGACATTGAACACTGAAGCTTTCTTT
TRBJ1-1 TRBV19 - - CASIRGGARASTEAFF TGTGCCAGTATTCGTGGGGGGGCCAGGGCGAGCACTGAAGCTTTCTTT
TRBJ1-1 TRBV6-6 - - CASSRSSNTEAFF TGTGCCAGCAGTCGATCCTCGAACACTGAAGCTTTCTTT
TRBJ2-7 TRBV5-4 - once CASSLNLGDYEQYF TGTGCCAGCAGCTTAAATCTAGGAGATTACGAGCAGTACTTC
TRBJ2-3 TRBV7-2 TRBD1 - CASSLGQGGTDTQYF TGTGCCAGCAGCTTAGGGCAGGGGGGCACAGATACGCAGTATTTT
TRBJ1-3 TRBV18 TRBD1 - CASSPTGVPSGNTIYF TGTGCCAGCTCACCCACAGGGGTGCCATCTGGAAACACCATATATTTT
TRBJ2-2 TRBV2 TRBD1 - CASSPEGTARTGELFF TGTGCCAGCAGTCCAGAGGGGACAGCGAGAACCGGGGAGCTGTTTTTT
TRBJ2-1 TRBV5-4 - - CASSTRTFRGSYNEQFF TGTGCCAGCAGCACCAGGACCTTTCGAGGGTCCTACAATGAGCAGTTCTTC
TRBJ1-2 TRBV28 - - CASSFSKLAGTYGYTF TGTGCCAGCAGTTTTAGTAAGTTGGCAGGCACCTATGGCTACACCTTC
TRBJ2-5 TRBV18 - - CASSSSEGVVTQYF TGTGCCAGCTCATCCTCGGAAGGGGTGGTGACCCAGTACTTC
TRBJ1-2 TRBV4-3 - - CASSPRQEVTYGYTF TGCGCCAGCAGCCCTAGACAGGAGGTCACCTATGGCTACACCTTC
TRBJ2-3 TRBV2 - - CASSSSTDTQYF TGTGCCAGCAGTTCAAGCACAGATACGCAGTATTTT
TRBJ1-5 TRBV3-1/TRBV3-2 - - CASSQDYTRGPQHF TGTGCCAGCAGCCAAGACTATACACGGGGACCCCAGCATTTT
TRBJ1-3 TRBV7-9 TRBD1 - CASSLAGDRAGNTIYF TGTGCCAGCAGCTTAGCGGGCGACAGGGCTGGAAACACCATATATTTT
TRBJ2-7 TRBV4-3 - once CASSQQRLPDEQYF TGCGCCAGCAGCCAACAGCGCCTCCCGGACGAGCAGTACTTC
TRBJ2-2 TRBV3-1/TRBV3-2 - - CASSLVGTPGFNGELFF TGTGCCAGCAGCCTCGTCGGGACTCCCGGATTCAACGGGGAGCTGTTTTTT
TRBJ2-1 TRBV3-1/TRBV3-2 - few CASSQVSHNEQFF TGTGCCAGCAGCCAAGTCTCCCACAATGAGCAGTTCTTC
TRBJ2-1 TRBV6-2/TRBV6-3 TRBD1 - CASSYVGQGRINEQFF TGTGCCAGCAGTTACGTCGGACAGGGTAGGATAAATGAGCAGTTCTTC
TRBJ1-1 TRBV2 - - CASSPGGLNTEAFF TGTGCCAGCAGCCCCGGGGGGCTGAACACTGAAGCTTTCTTT
TRBJ2-7 TRBV7-3 TRBD1 - CASSSARDSQQYF TGTGCCAGCAGCTCCGCCCGGGACAGCCAGCAGTACTTC
TRBJ1-2 TRBV4-2 - - CASSPIVGPNYGYTF TGTGCCAGCAGCCCAATCGTGGGGCCTAACTATGGCTACACCTTC
TRBJ1-4 TRBV7-9 TRBD1 - CASSSGQGVSTNEKLFF TGTGCCAGCAGCTCGGGACAGGGGGTTTCAACTAATGAAAAACTGTTTTTT